This TCR beta chain was identified during a study of control samples from healthy donors and cancer patients. CDR1 is WNHNN and CDR2 is SYGVQD in the germline V gene (reference sequence). The CDR3 consists of 13 residues. V lost 4 bases and J 1 base, leaving 8 bases between the germline ends. Produced via immunoSEQ multiplex PCR; TCRdb's table is partial and in-frame only. The repertoire holds about 47,000 clones, with roughly 80% as singletons. The chain links TRBV10-1 to TRBJ2-7; D remains ambiguous. Sequencing was carried out using blood. The sequence derives from a man in his 70s in good health. This chain's CDR3 is CASSATGSYEQYF. In nucleotides, the CDR3 is TGCGCCAGCAGTGCCACCGGTTCCTACGAGCAGTACTTC.